The rows below give T cell receptor beta chains drawn from one sample of a study of T cells in Graves' hyperthyroidism and ophthalmopathy. Via MiXCR, TCRdb re-called the multiplex PCR reads, giving one row per CDR3 protein. This sample has approximately 610,000 distinct CDR3 sequences; approximately 16% occur once, and the top ten carry about 18%. The sequenced sample consisted of blood. These receptors were obtained from a woman between 18 and 29 years old with Graves' hyperthyroidism. Each CDR3 is given with its conserved first and last residue. Each record gives: J gene, D gene, V gene, clone size, CDR3 protein, CDR3 DNA. A D gene is named only where the DNA matches it firmly. Not every row has a clone size; where given, it reads once, few, many or a size class.

TRBJ2-1,TRBD1,TRBV20-1,-,CSANRGDSYNEQFF,TGCAGTGCTAACAGGGGAGACTCCTACAATGAGCAGTTCTTC
TRBJ2-7,-,TRBV11-2,few,CASSLGPVTYEQYF,TGTGCCAGCAGCTTAGGTCCCGTAACCTACGAGCAGTACTTC
TRBJ1-2,-,TRBV12-3/TRBV12-4,many,CASSFYTGPSYDYGYTF,TGTGCCAGCAGTTTTTATACAGGGCCTTCGTATGACTATGGCTACACCTTC
TRBJ1-5,-,TRBV5-5,many,CASSFEWGQPQHF,TGTGCCAGCAGTTTCGAATGGGGTCAGCCCCAGCATTTT
TRBJ1-2,-,TRBV18,few,CASSHGTVEGYTF,TGTGCCAGCTCACATGGGACCGTTGAAGGCTACACCTTC
TRBJ2-2,-,TRBV27,-,CASSFWGRGYTGELFF,TGTGCCAGCAGTTTCTGGGGGCGCGGGTACACCGGGGAGCTGTTTTTT
TRBJ2-1,-,TRBV5-1,-,CASSFRGRNNEQFF,TGCGCCAGCAGCTTCAGGGGGAGGAATAATGAGCAGTTCTTC
TRBJ1-1,-,TRBV6-5,few,CASRPTGKTEAFF,TGTGCCAGCAGACCCACAGGGAAAACTGAAGCTTTCTTT
TRBJ2-3,-,TRBV27,few,CASSLFPASASNTDTQYF,TGTGCCAGCAGTTTATTCCCAGCTAGCGCCAGCAACACAGATACGCAGTATTTT
TRBJ1-1,-,TRBV29-1,-,CSARMTAMNTEAFF,TGCAGCGCCCGCATGACAGCTATGAACACTGAAGCTTTCTTT
TRBJ1-6,-,TRBV4-1,few,CASSQDINSPLHF,TGCGCCAGCAGCCAAGATATTAATTCACCCCTCCACTTT
TRBJ1-1,TRBD1,TRBV6-2/TRBV6-3,many,CASSYRTGGMNTEAFF,TGTGCCAGCAGTTACAGGACAGGGGGCATGAACACTGAAGCTTTCTTT
TRBJ1-2,-,TRBV29-1,few,CSGTSGNSGYTF,TGCAGCGGTACCTCAGGGAATTCAGGCTACACCTTC
TRBJ2-7,TRBD2,TRBV28,many,CASSSSGRLYEQYF,TGTGCCAGCAGTTCTAGCGGGAGACTCTACGAGCAGTACTTC
TRBJ2-3,TRBD2,TRBV3-1,few,CASSQTSGTTDTQYF,TGTGCCAGCAGCCAGACTAGCGGGACCACAGATACGCAGTATTTT
TRBJ2-1,-,TRBV4-3,-,CASSQDGGRYNEQFF,TGCGCCAGCAGCCAAGATGGGGGGCGATACAATGAGCAGTTCTTC
TRBJ1-1,-,TRBV7-2,-,CASSLAFANTEAFF,TGTGCCAGCAGCTTAGCGTTTGCGAACACTGAAGCTTTCTTT
TRBJ2-7,-,TRBV5-1,few,CASTRGPGTGYEQYF,TGCGCCAGCACCCGGGGGCCGGGGACGGGGTACGAGCAGTACTTC
TRBJ2-1,-,TRBV20-1,-,CSASGEAPNEQFF,TGCAGTGCTAGCGGGGAGGCCCCCAATGAGCAGTTCTTC
TRBJ2-7,TRBD2,TRBV7-9,-,CASSLIAGDSYEQYF,TGTGCCAGCAGCTTAATCGCGGGGGACTCCTACGAGCAGTACTTC
TRBJ1-4,-,TRBV3-1,many,CASSPTDGNEKLFF,TGTGCCAGCAGCCCGACAGACGGGAATGAAAAACTGTTTTTT
TRBJ1-5,TRBD1,TRBV7-8,-,CASSLRGPGNQPQHF,TGTGCCAGCAGCTTAAGGGGGCCGGGCAATCAGCCCCAGCATTTT
TRBJ2-7,TRBD2,TRBV6-1,-,CASTPGLAGGGGYEQYF,TGTGCCAGCACCCCGGGACTAGCGGGAGGAGGTGGCTACGAGCAGTACTTC
TRBJ2-7,-,TRBV6-5,once,CASSYSTYRVEQYF,TGTGCCAGCAGTTACTCTACTTACAGGGTCGAGCAGTACTTC
TRBJ1-5,-,TRBV6-1,few,CASTPNIGVGQPQHF,TGTGCCAGCACTCCCAATATCGGGGTGGGTCAGCCCCAGCATTTT
TRBJ2-5,-,TRBV20-1,many,CSARGRGRKQETQYF,TGCAGTGCTAGAGGTCGCGGTCGCAAACAAGAGACCCAGTACTTC
TRBJ2-7,TRBD2,TRBV28,-,CASSFLGTSGRRKLSYEQYF,TGTGCCAGCAGTTTCCTCGGGACTAGCGGGAGACGAAAATTATCCTACGAGCAGTACTTC
TRBJ2-7,TRBD1,TRBV5-1,few,CASAVGTGEYEQYF,TGCGCCAGCGCCGTTGGGACAGGGGAATACGAGCAGTACTTC
TRBJ1-1,-,TRBV5-1,many,CASSLVSLRLEAFF,TGCGCCAGCAGCTTGGTCTCGTTGAGGCTTGAAGCTTTCTTT
TRBJ1-2,-,TRBV3-1,many,CASSQFAQAIYGYTF,TGTGCCAGCAGCCAATTCGCCCAGGCCATCTATGGCTACACCTTC
TRBJ2-7,TRBD1,TRBV6-1,few,CASSEWDRFYEQYF,TGTGCCAGCAGTGAATGGGACAGGTTCTACGAGCAGTACTTC
TRBJ2-5,TRBD2,TRBV7-9,-,CASSSRTTSGSRETQYF,TGTGCCAGCAGCTCACGGACGACTAGCGGGAGCCGAGAGACCCAGTACTTC
TRBJ2-5,TRBD1,TRBV28,-,CASRETGGQETQYF,TGTGCCAGCAGGGAGACAGGGGGCCAAGAGACCCAGTACTTC
TRBJ2-7,-,TRBV11-2,few,CASSLLLAREQYF,TGTGCCAGCAGCTTACTTCTAGCTCGCGAGCAGTACTTC
TRBJ1-1,-,TRBV12-3/TRBV12-4,few,CASSLIEGGRAFF,TGTGCCAGCAGTTTAATCGAAGGGGGGCGGGCTTTCTTT
TRBJ2-1,TRBD1,TRBV28,many,CASSPTSGQGYNEQFF,TGTGCCAGCAGTCCAACTTCGGGACAGGGGTACAATGAGCAGTTCTTC
TRBJ1-5,TRBD1,TRBV20-1,few,CSAKGGTGNQPQHF,TGCAGTGCTAAAGGGGGGACAGGTAATCAGCCCCAGCATTTT
TRBJ1-1,-,TRBV3-1,many,CASSQAEGEAFF,TGTGCCAGCAGCCAAGCGGAGGGTGAAGCTTTCTTT
TRBJ2-7,TRBD1,TRBV12-3/TRBV12-4,few,CASSMGGTGSWEQYF,TGTGCCAGCAGTATGGGTGGGACAGGGTCTTGGGAGCAGTACTTC
TRBJ2-7,TRBD2,TRBV6-1,many,CASSVTSGNSYEQYF,TGTGCCAGCAGTGTGACTAGCGGGAATTCCTACGAGCAGTACTTC
TRBJ2-2,TRBD2,TRBV25-1,-,CASTRAGGTGELFF,TGTGCCAGCACCAGGGCGGGGGGCACCGGGGAGCTGTTTTTT
TRBJ1-3,-,TRBV19,few,CASSIGGGVRSTIYF,TGTGCCAGTAGTATTGGTGGGGGAGTCAGGAGCACCATATATTTT
TRBJ2-5,-,TRBV4-1,-,CASSQAALKETQYF,TGCGCCAGCAGCCAAGCTGCATTGAAAGAGACCCAGTACTTC
TRBJ2-7,TRBD1,TRBV13,few,CASSKGTGNYEQYF,TGTGCCAGCAGCAAAGGGACAGGGAACTACGAGCAGTACTTC
TRBJ1-5,-,TRBV12-3/TRBV12-4,few,CASSNTGSNQPQHF,TGTGCCAGCAGCAATACAGGGAGTAATCAGCCCCAGCATTTT
TRBJ1-1,TRBD1,TRBV20-1,few,CSAREGAGTTEAFF,TGCAGTGCCCGAGAGGGGGCGGGAACCACTGAAGCTTTCTTT
TRBJ2-7,TRBD1,TRBV20-1,few,CSGAGTGSPYEQYF,TGCAGTGGAGCTGGGACAGGGAGTCCCTACGAGCAGTACTTC
TRBJ2-3,-,TRBV19,-,CASSMEALTNTDTQYF,TGTGCCAGTAGTATGGAGGCCTTAACCAACACAGATACGCAGTATTTT
TRBJ1-4,TRBD1,TRBV20-1,many,CSASYWDRLTNEKLFF,TGCAGTGCTTCCTATTGGGACAGACTAACTAATGAAAAACTGTTTTTT
TRBJ2-3,-,TRBV27,few,CASSLFRRPLIPDTQYF,TGTGCCAGCAGTTTATTCCGACGGCCTTTAATTCCAGATACGCAGTATTTT
TRBJ1-2,TRBD1,TRBV12-3/TRBV12-4,few,CASTHTGTGANGHTF,TGTGCCAGCACCCATACCGGGACAGGGGCAAATGGCCACACCTTC
TRBJ2-5,-,TRBV19,few,CASAGQGRETQYF,TGTGCCAGTGCCGGGCAGGGGAGAGAGACCCAGTACTTC
TRBJ2-5,-,TRBV12-3/TRBV12-4,many,CASRPRQGGETQYF,TGTGCCAGCCGACCCCGACAGGGAGGGGAGACCCAGTACTTC
TRBJ2-1,TRBD2,TRBV15,-,CATSIGTSGLYNEQFF,TGTGCCACCAGCATCGGGACTAGCGGATTGTACAATGAGCAGTTCTTC
TRBJ2-5,TRBD2,TRBV2,many,CASIQPGLAEETQYF,TGTGCCAGCATTCAACCCGGACTAGCGGAAGAGACCCAGTACTTC
TRBJ1-5,-,TRBV28,-,CASSFLRGGWLQPQHF,TGTGCCAGCAGTTTCCTACGGGGGGGGTGGCTTCAGCCCCAGCATTTT
TRBJ2-5,-,TRBV6-6,-,CASSYQAGGRETQYF,TGTGCCAGCAGTTACCAGGCAGGGGGGAGGGAGACCCAGTACTTC
TRBJ1-1,-,TRBV7-3,-,CASSRTRNTEAFF,TGTGCCAGCAGCAGGACAAGGAACACTGAAGCTTTCTTT
TRBJ1-1,-,TRBV12-3/TRBV12-4,many,CASRKGHRNTEAFF,TGTGCCAGCAGGAAGGGACATAGGAACACTGAAGCTTTCTTT